The entry below describes one T cell receptor beta chain. What it binds is unknown. This sample was taken from a study of a mutant IDH1 vaccine in newly diagnosed glioma. About the study: With temozolomide cycles, or 4-6 weeks after radiotherapy alone, vaccination was started. Receipt of radiotherapy, temozolomide, or both preceded the study, and most received both. The V12 visit happened in week 35, and the V13 visit happened in week 47.

Sequencing was performed with immunoSEQ multiplex PCR; in TCRdb, only in-frame clones are kept and a portion is missing. The sample lists 53,000 or so clones; 79% were seen once. Time point indicated: week 35, safety follow-up. One vaccine dose held 300 ug of mutant IDH1 20-mer peptide and came with topical imiquimod. Looked up from germline, CDR1 is SGHDT and CDR2 is YYEEEE. The CDR3 spans 14 residues. Losses at the gene ends were 2 bases for V and 2 bases for J; bases not matched to a gene: 3. This specimen consisted of PBMCs, obtained from a glioma patient whose treatment included an IDH1 peptide vaccine. The gene calls are TRBV5-6 and TRBJ2-7; the match to TRBD1 covers 8 bases. The TCR comes from a man aged 40-50 years with glioma. Written as DNA, the CDR3 is TGTGCCAGCAGCTTTCGGGACAGGCCCTACGAGCAGTACTTC. Translated: CASSFRDRPYEQYF.